In this sample, the clone carrying this TCR beta chain turned up once. Antigen: not known. A 5'RACE template-switching step, the method used to make TCR cDNA, added a universal primer site and UMIs. TCRdb re-derived calls from the 5' RACE reads in MiXCR, one entry per CDR3 protein. Here the sample spans a few hundred thousand distinct CDR3 sequences, 19% being singletons. Germline V gives CDR1 SGHAT, CDR2 FQNNGV. Losses at the gene ends were 8 bases for V and 0 bases for J; bases not matched to a gene: 9. The CDR3 runs to 15 residues. The data originate from a study of T cells after yellow fever vaccination. Whole-study context: Researchers used SMART-Seq v4 Ultra Low Input to prepare fractions that had low cell numbers.

Points from the study as a whole: Overall, a small share of clonotypes was seen in both CD4 and CD8 compartments. Most primary-vaccination clones reappeared after the booster (less than 98% CD4, approximately 88% CD8).

The clonotype originates from a man aged 25 to 40 who received the YFV17D yellow fever vaccine. The source material was PBMCs, sampled 15 days after the yellow fever booster vaccination. The chain couples TRBV11-2 to TRBJ2-7; 8 bases match TRBD2. This CDR3 is CASRSPGGSSYEQYF. CDR3 in DNA: TGTGCCAGCCGGAGTCCGGGGGGGAGCTCCTACGAGCAGTACTTC.